This TCR beta chain was profiled in a study of identical twins. General study results and limits: Conclusions were drawn cross-sectionally by statistical analysis, without following the same donors. Possibly, invariant MAIT and iNKT cells partly confounded zero-insertion analyses.

The V end lost 3 bases, the J end lost 7 bases, and 16 bases lay between the germline ends. Germline V CDR1 and CDR2: LGHDT, YNNKEL (reference sequence). The CDR3 spans 15 residues. With respect to this clonotype: Its antigen remains unidentified.

The cDNA had a unique molecular identifier and a template-switch universal primer site. Via MiXCR, TCRdb re-called the 5' RACE reads, giving one row per CDR3 protein. The profile shows around 250,000 distinct CDR3 sequences, roughly 8.7% of them singletons. This sample also appeared in a second study, on yellow fever vaccine responses in identical twins.

The V and J genes are TRBV3-1 and TRBJ2-4, with D possibly TRBD2 on 6 matching bases. The clonotype was recovered from a woman between 18 and 29 years old in good health. Sample: CD8+ T cells sorted from blood. The CDR3, as DNA: TGTGCCAGCAGCCATCCCTTAGCGGACCTCAACATTCAGTACTTC. Translated: CASSHPLADLNIQYF.